The 29 T cell receptor beta chains below all came from one sample that was sequenced in a study of CD8 T cells in ankylosing spondylitis. TCRdb passed the 5' RACE reads through MiXCR, listing each CDR3 protein once. The sample lists roughly 180,000 distinct CDR3 sequences; roughly 13% were seen once. Sample: blood, either unsorted or a sorted T cell fraction (not recorded which). These receptors originate from a male donor with ankylosing spondylitis or in good health (not recorded which).

The table lists this clonotype with a few counts. This chain links TRBV29-1 with TRBJ1-2; D is unresolved. CDR3 length: 14 residues. Trimming removed 1 base at V and 0 bases at J, with 9 bases between. Germline V gene lookup returns CDR1 SQVTM and CDR2 ANQGSEA. The CDR3 protein is CSVEGQEPNYGYTF. The CDR3 bases are TGCAGCGTTGAAGGCCAGGAACCTAACTATGGCTACACCTTC.

The sample holds a few counts of this clonotype. CDR3 bases: TGTGCCAGCAGTCTCTCGGGACTAGCGGGGGGTAATGAGCAGTTCTTC. Translated: CASSLSGLAGGNEQFF. The chain uses TRBV12-3 or TRBV12-4 and TRBJ2-1; 15 bases align to TRBD2. The CDR3 loop spans 16 amino acids. Trimming took 5 bases from V and 7 from J; bases not matched to a gene: 6.

This clonotype appeared a few times. The chain is built from TRBV4-1 and TRBJ1-5, with unresolved D. Looked up from germline, CDR1 is MGHRA and CDR2 is YSYEKL. The CDR3 is 15 residues long. Trimming took 0 bases from V and 5 from J, leaving 11 bases between them. CDR3: CASSQDSRSHQPQHF. The CDR3 DNA reads as TGCGCCAGCAGCCAAGATTCGCGTTCTCATCAGCCCCAGCATTTT.

This clonotype has at least ten counts. The chain combines TRBV29-1 with TRBJ2-1; D gene uncertain. The CDR3 is made up of 11 amino acids. With 1 base removed from V and 5 bases from J, the gap between germline ends came to 3 bases. CDR1 and CDR2 (germline): SQVTM, ANQGSEA. The CDR3: CSVEVNNEQFF. The CDR3 DNA sequence: TGCAGCGTTGAAGTCAACAATGAGCAGTTCTTC.

The CDR3 spells CASSFRGSGAGELFF. CDR3 in DNA: TGTGCCAGCAGCTTCAGGGGATCAGGTGCCGGGGAGCTGTTTTTT. The rearrangement joins TRBV7-8 to TRBJ2-2; D possibly corresponds to TRBD1 (6 bases). V was trimmed by 3 bases and J by 6 bases, leaving 14 bases between them. The CDR3 sequence is 15 residues long. CDR1 is SGHVS, CDR2 FQNEAQ, per germline. Full variable domain (rest looked up from reference TRBV7-8 and TRBJ2-2): GAGVSQSPRYKVAKRGQDVALRCDPISGHVSLFWYQQALGQGPEFLTYFQNEAQLDKSGLPSDRFFAERPEGSVSTLKIQRTQQEDSAVYLCASSFRGSGAGELFFGEGSRLTVL.

There are many counts of this clonotype. This chain links TRBV6-5 with TRBJ2-3; unclear D gene. Germline CDR1 and CDR2: MNHEY and SVGAGI. V lost 1 base and J lost 2, with 7 bases in between. The CDR3 is 14 residues long. The CDR3 reads CASSYFGFTDTQYF. CDR3 DNA sequence: TGTGCCAGCAGTTACTTCGGTTTCACAGATACGCAGTATTTT.

In its sample, this clonotype was seen a few times. This sequence joins TRBV11-1 and TRBJ2-2; D possibly matches TRBD1 or TRBD2 (5 bases each). The CDR3 is made up of 14 amino acids. The V gene's germline CDR1 is SGHAT and CDR2 FQDESV (reference sequence). V dropped 8 bases and J dropped 1 base, with 11 bases sitting between them. DNA for the CDR3: TGTGCCAGCGCCGGGACCTTGAACACCGGGGAGCTGTTTTTT. Protein product: CASAGTLNTGELFF.

This chain uses TRBV6-1 with TRBJ2-7; 8 positions match TRBD1. The V and J ends lost 1 base and 4 bases, in that order; junction bases with no gene match: 9. This CDR3 is 16 amino acids long. Looked up from germline, CDR1 is MNHNS and CDR2 is SASEGT. DNA for the CDR3: TGTGCCAGCAGTGAAGGGGGAGGACAGGGCCATTACGAGCAGTACTTC. Its protein is CASSEGGGQGHYEQYF.

This clonotype has more than one count but fewer than ten. The chain employs TRBV15 and TRBJ1-6; tentative D call: TRBD1 (5 bases). Per germline, CDR1 LNHNV and CDR2 YYDKDF (reference sequence). The CDR3 sequence is 14 residues long. Trimming shortened V by 0 bases and J by 7 bases, and 7 bases separated the two germline ends. CDR3 nucleotide sequence: TGTGCCACCAGCAGAGATCGGGGGAATTCACCCCTCCACTTT. It is translated as CATSRDRGNSPLHF.

This sequence joins TRBV4-1 and TRBJ2-5, with D perhaps assigned TRBD1 or TRBD2 (7 bases each). V was trimmed by 1 base and J by 4 bases, leaving 13 bases between them. This CDR3 comprises 15 residues. Germline lookup yields CDR1 MGHRA and CDR2 YSYEKL. The chain's CDR3 is CASSQGQGGGETQYF. CDR3 nucleotide sequence: TGCGCCAGCAGCCAAGGACAGGGCGGGGGAGAGACCCAGTACTTC.

The rearrangement links TRBV2 to TRBJ2-5, with 10 nucleotides matching TRBD1. V dropped 7 bases and J dropped 2; count of bases not matched to a gene: 10. Germline V CDR1 and CDR2: SNHLY, FYNNEI. This CDR3 has 16 residues. CDR3 nucleotide sequence: TGTGCCAGCACCGAGGGGGACAGGGGCTATCAAGAGACCCAGTACTTC. This translates into CASTEGDRGYQETQYF. Combining the CDR3 with reference TRBV2 and TRBJ2-5 gives the whole variable domain EPEVTQTPSHQVTQMGQEVILRCVPISNHLYFYWYRQILGQKVEFLVSFYNNEISEKSEIFDDQFSVERPDGSNFTLKIRSTKLEDSAMYFCASTEGDRGYQETQYFGPGTRLLVL.

The chain combines TRBV27 with TRBJ2-2, with D unclear. Germline lookup yields CDR1 MNHEY and CDR2 SMNVEV (reference sequence). V gave up 6 bases and J gave up 5 bases, with 10 bases separating them. CDR3 size: 13 residues. CDR3 in DNA: TGTGCCAGCAGCCTGGTGGAGACCGGGGAGCTGTTTTTT. This sequence encodes CASSLVETGELFF.

This rearrangement joins TRBV4-1 to TRBJ2-1; 7 bases align to TRBD2. This CDR3 contains 16 residues. The trim removed 1 base at V and 7 bases at J, leaving 10 bases unmatched. Germline assignment: CDR1 MGHRA and CDR2 YSYEKL. The CDR3 bases are TGCGCCAGCAGCCAAGTCACGGGGGGTGTTGGGAATGAGCAGTTCTTC. Amino acids: CASSQVTGGVGNEQFF.

A note on this clonotype: One end of the junction fails to match germline, which may point to a read error. V is TRBV7-9 and J is TRBJ2-7; TRBD1 agrees at 10 bases. Per the germline V gene, CDR1 is SEHNR and CDR2 is FQNEAQ (reference sequence). This CDR3 spans 15 amino acids. CDR3 loop: CSSSLTGQGRNEQYF. The CDR3 bases are TGTTCCAGCAGCTTAACGGGACAGGGGAGAAACGAGCAGTACTTC.

This rearrangement joins TRBV7-2 to TRBJ2-1; D is unresolved. Trimming took 7 bases from V and 7 from J, leaving 17 bases between them. Germline V gene sequence: CDR1 SGHTA, CDR2 FQGNSA. The CDR3 consists of 14 residues. The CDR3 here is CASTSHQQQNEQFF. The CDR3, as DNA: TGTGCCAGCACCTCGCATCAGCAGCAAAATGAGCAGTTCTTC.

This clonotype has more than one count but fewer than ten. The chain uses TRBV27 and TRBJ2-5; perhaps TRBD2 as D (6 bases). V lost 9 bases to trimming and J lost 4 bases, with 21 bases between them. This CDR3 spans 15 amino acids. In germline, CDR1 is MNHEY, CDR2 SMNVEV (reference sequence). The CDR3 is CARPGGGAPGETQYF. In nucleotides, the CDR3 is TGTGCCAGACCCGGCGGCGGGGCGCCGGGAGAGACCCAGTACTTC.

This clonotype has a handful of counts. The genes are TRBV30 and TRBJ2-7, with D perhaps TRBD1 (6 bases). The germline V gene encodes CDR1 GTSNPN and CDR2 SVGIG (reference sequence). With 3 bases removed from V and 2 bases from J, the gap between germline ends came to 8 bases. The length of the CDR3 is 12 residues. The CDR3 bases are TGTGCCTGGAGAAGGGACACCTACGAGCAGTACTTC. It codes for CAWRRDTYEQYF.

Written as DNA, the CDR3 is TGTGCCAGCAGTCTCACCGGGACTAGCGGTAAAGAGACCCAGTACTTC. Translated, it gives CASSLTGTSGKETQYF. This rearrangement joins TRBV27 to TRBJ2-5, with 11 positions matching TRBD2. CDR1 MNHEY and CDR2 SMNVEV come from the germline V gene (reference sequence). This CDR3 has 16 residues. Trimming cost V 5 bases and J 3 bases; bases outside gene matches: 8.

This chain connects TRBV12-3 or TRBV12-4 to TRBJ1-1; D is unresolved. The CDR3 has 12 residues. V lost 7 bases, J lost 1 base, and 7 bases lay in between. The CDR3 region is CASMGENTEAFF. Written as DNA, the CDR3 is TGTGCCAGCATGGGTGAGAACACTGAAGCTTTCTTT.

The chain couples TRBV5-1 to TRBJ1-1; TRBD1 might be the D (5 bases). The germline gives CDR1 SGHRS, CDR2 YFSETQ. Trimming pared 4 bases from V and 0 bases from J, leaving 13 bases between. This CDR3 is built from 15 residues. As DNA, the CDR3 is TGCGCCAGCAGCGGGGGGACGGATATGAACACTGAAGCTTTCTTT. Residues: CASSGGTDMNTEAFF.

The chain combines TRBV3-1 with TRBJ2-1; 11 positions match TRBD1. From germline, CDR1 is LGHDT and CDR2 YNNKEL (reference sequence). The length of the CDR3 is 16 residues. Losses at the gene ends were 4 bases for V and 5 bases for J; bases not matched to a gene: 7. The CDR3 DNA reads TGTGCCAGCAGCCCGGCGGGACAGGGGGAAAACAATGAGCAGTTCTTC. Translation: CASSPAGQGENNEQFF.

This clonotype was counted between two and nine times. In nucleotides, the CDR3 is TGTGCCAGCAGTCCTGGGACTAGCGGGAGGCAGACCCAGTACTTC. This gives the protein CASSPGTSGRQTQYF. The chain joins TRBV27 to TRBJ2-5; TRBD2 aligns across 15 bases. Trimming at V came to 5 bases and at J to 6 bases, leaving 4 bases not matched to a gene. The length of the CDR3 is 15 residues. Germline V CDR1 and CDR2: MNHEY, SMNVEV (reference sequence).

J is TRBJ1-2 and V is TRBV12-3 or TRBV12-4; 8 bases fit TRBD1. The CDR3 extends over 15 amino acids. The V segment lost 5 bases and the J segment 5 bases; nucleotides outside the gene matches: 10. This CDR3 is CASSPAGTGLYGYTF. The DNA for the CDR3 is TGTGCCAGCAGTCCCGCCGGGACAGGCCTATATGGCTACACCTTC.

V usage is TRBV4-1 and J usage is TRBJ2-1, with D hard to call. From germline, CDR1 is MGHRA and CDR2 YSYEKL. This CDR3 has 13 amino acids. Trimming took off 0 bases at V and 6 bases at J, with 6 bases between the two ends. CDR3 sequence reads: CASSQDFGNEQFF. The CDR3 nucleotides are TGCGCCAGCAGCCAAGATTTCGGCAATGAGCAGTTCTTC.

This clonotype came up many times. The rearrangement uses TRBV5-1 and TRBJ2-1; 13 bases fit TRBD2. The CDR3 sequence is 17 residues long. The germline V gene encodes CDR1 SGHRS and CDR2 YFSETQ. J lost 1 base, V lost 2 bases, and 3 bases had no gene match. CDR3 residues: CASSLGLAGVSYNEQFF. For the CDR3, the DNA is TGCGCCAGCAGCTTAGGACTAGCGGGAGTTTCCTACAATGAGCAGTTCTTC.

This clonotype was seen a handful of times. This chain links TRBV7-9 with TRBJ2-1; TRBD2 matches at 9 bases. V lost 1 base and J lost 8; bases outside the gene matches: 6. The V gene's germline CDR1 is SEHNR and CDR2 FQNEAQ (reference sequence). The length of the CDR3 is 15 residues. DNA for the CDR3: TGTGCCAGCAGCTTAGTCGGCGGGGGGGCCGATGAGCAGTTCTTC. This codes for CASSLVGGGADEQFF.

This clonotype showed up just a few times. The chain carries TRBV6-2 or TRBV6-3 and TRBJ2-1; no clear D. Germline V lookup: CDR1 MNHEY, CDR2 SVGEGT. The V gene lost 6 bases and the J gene lost 7 bases, with 13 bases spanning the gap. There are 13 residues in the CDR3. The CDR3 spells CASRPAQLNEQFF. The CDR3 DNA reads TGTGCCAGCAGACCCGCCCAATTAAATGAGCAGTTCTTC.

The rearrangement joins TRBV30 to TRBJ1-6; no clear D gene. The CDR3 consists of 12 residues. The germline V gene has CDR1 GTSNPN and CDR2 SVGIG (reference sequence). The germline V and J ends were trimmed by 3 bases and 8 bases, with 8 bases remaining between them. CDR3 loop: CAWRDRYSPLHF. The CDR3 DNA reads as TGTGCCTGGAGGGACCGATATTCACCCCTCCACTTT.

This clonotype showed up just a few times. V is TRBV20-1 and J is TRBJ2-1, with TRBD2 identical over 7 bases. The ends lost 0 bases at V and 3 bases at J; junction bases unmatched: 8. The CDR3 totals 16 residues. Germline CDR1 DFQATT, CDR2 SNEGSKA (reference sequence). The DNA of the CDR3 is TGCAGTGCTAGAGACCCTGGACTAGTCGTCTACAATGAGCAGTTCTTC. Amino acid sequence: CSARDPGLVVYNEQFF.